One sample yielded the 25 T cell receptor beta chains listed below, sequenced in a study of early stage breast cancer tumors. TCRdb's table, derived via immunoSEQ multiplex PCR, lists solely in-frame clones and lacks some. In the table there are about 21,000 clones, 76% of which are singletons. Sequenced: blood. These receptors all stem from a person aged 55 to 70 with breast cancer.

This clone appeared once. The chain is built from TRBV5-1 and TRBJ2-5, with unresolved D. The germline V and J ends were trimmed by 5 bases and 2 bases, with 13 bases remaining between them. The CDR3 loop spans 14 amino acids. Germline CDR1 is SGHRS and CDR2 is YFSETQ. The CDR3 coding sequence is TGCGCCAGCAGGAGGTCTCCAGGACAAGAGACCCAGTACTTC. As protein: CASRRSPGQETQYF.

The CDR3 DNA reads as TGTGCCAGCAGTTACTCGAGAGGAAGGGCTTTCTTT. This gives the protein CASSYSRGRAFF. The chain uses TRBV6-5 and TRBJ1-1; D remains ambiguous. Trimming stripped 0 bases from V and 11 bases from J, with 10 bases between. The germline V gene has CDR1 MNHEY and CDR2 SVGAGI. The CDR3 extends over 12 amino acids.

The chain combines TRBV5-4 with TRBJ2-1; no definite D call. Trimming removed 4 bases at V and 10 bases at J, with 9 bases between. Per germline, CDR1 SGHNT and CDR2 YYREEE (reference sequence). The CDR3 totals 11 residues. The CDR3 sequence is CASSNVQEQFF. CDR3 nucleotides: TGTGCCAGCAGCAATGTACAAGAGCAGTTCTTC.

The CDR3 DNA sequence: TGTGCCAGCAGCTTAAGCTCGACCCAAAAGGGGGCCAACGTCCTGACTTTC. Translated: CASSLSSTQKGANVLTF. The J gene is TRBJ2-6, the V gene TRBV7-8, with D unresolved. The V end was cut by 2 bases, the J end by 4 bases, with 15 bases between. This CDR3 comprises 17 residues. Germline CDR1 is SGHVS and CDR2 is FQNEAQ.

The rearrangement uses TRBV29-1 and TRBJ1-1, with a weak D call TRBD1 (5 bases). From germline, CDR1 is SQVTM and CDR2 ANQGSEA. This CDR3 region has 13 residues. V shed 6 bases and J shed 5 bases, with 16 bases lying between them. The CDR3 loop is CSVDSGVGTEAFF. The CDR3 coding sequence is TGCAGCGTGGATTCGGGGGTTGGGACTGAAGCTTTCTTT.

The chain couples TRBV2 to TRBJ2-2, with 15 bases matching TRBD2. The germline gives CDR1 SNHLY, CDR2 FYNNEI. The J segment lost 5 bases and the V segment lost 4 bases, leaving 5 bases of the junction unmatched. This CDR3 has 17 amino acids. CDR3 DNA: TGTGCCAGCAGTGGGACTAGCGGGGGGGCAAGAACCGGGGAGCTGTTTTTT. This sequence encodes CASSGTSGGARTGELFF.

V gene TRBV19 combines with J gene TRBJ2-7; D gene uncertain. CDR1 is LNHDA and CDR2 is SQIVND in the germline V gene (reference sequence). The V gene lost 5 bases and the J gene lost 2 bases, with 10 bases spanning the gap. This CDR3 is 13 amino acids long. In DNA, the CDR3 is TGTGCCAGTAGTCTAAGAGACACCTACGAGCAGTACTTC. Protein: CASSLRDTYEQYF. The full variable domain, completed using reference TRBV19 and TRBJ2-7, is DGGITQSPKYLFRKEGQNVTLSCEQNLNHDAMYWYRQDPGQGLRLIYYSQIVNDFQKGDIAEGYSVSREKKESFPLTVTSAQKNPTAFYLCASSLRDTYEQYFGPGTRLTVT.

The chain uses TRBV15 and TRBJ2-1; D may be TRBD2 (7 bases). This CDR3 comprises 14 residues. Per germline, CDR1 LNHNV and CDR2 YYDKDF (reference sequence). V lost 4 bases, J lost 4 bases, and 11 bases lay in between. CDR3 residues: CATSTGGLYNEQFF. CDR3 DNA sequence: TGTGCCACCAGCACGGGGGGCCTATACAATGAGCAGTTCTTC.

The CDR3 DNA follows: TGTGCCAGCAGCCGCACTTCCTTGACCCAGGAGCAGTTCTTC. Its protein product is CASSRTSLTQEQFF. The genes are TRBV5-4 and TRBJ2-1, with unresolved D. The CDR3 spans 14 residues. Trimming pared 4 bases from V and 10 bases from J, leaving 18 bases between. CDR1 and CDR2 from the germline V gene are SGHNT and YYREEE (reference sequence). Complete variable domain (other parts from reference TRBV5-4 and TRBJ2-1): ETGVTQSPTHLIKTRGQQVTLRCSSQSGHNTVSWYQQALGQGPQFIFQYYREEENGRGNFPPRFSGLQFPNYSSELNVNALELDDSALYLCASSRTSLTQEQFFGPGTRLTVL.

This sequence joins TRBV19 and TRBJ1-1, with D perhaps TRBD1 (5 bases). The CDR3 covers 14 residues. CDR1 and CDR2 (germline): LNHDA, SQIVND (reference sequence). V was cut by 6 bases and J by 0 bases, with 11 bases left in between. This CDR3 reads CASSRDGLNTEAFF. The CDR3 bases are TGTGCCAGTAGCCGGGACGGATTGAACACTGAAGCTTTCTTT.

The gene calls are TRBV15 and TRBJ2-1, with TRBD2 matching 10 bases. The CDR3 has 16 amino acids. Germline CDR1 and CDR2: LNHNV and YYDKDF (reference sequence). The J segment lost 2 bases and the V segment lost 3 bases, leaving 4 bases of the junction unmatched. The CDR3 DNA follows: TGTGCCACCAGCAGGTCCACTAGCGGGGCCTACAATGAGCAGTTCTTC. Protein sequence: CATSRSTSGAYNEQFF.

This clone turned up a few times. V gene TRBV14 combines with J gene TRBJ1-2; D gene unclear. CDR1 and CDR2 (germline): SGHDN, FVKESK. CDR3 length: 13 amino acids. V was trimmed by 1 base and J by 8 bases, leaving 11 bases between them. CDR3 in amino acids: CASSQVRVGGYTF. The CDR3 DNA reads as TGTGCCAGCAGCCAAGTTAGGGTTGGAGGCTACACCTTC.

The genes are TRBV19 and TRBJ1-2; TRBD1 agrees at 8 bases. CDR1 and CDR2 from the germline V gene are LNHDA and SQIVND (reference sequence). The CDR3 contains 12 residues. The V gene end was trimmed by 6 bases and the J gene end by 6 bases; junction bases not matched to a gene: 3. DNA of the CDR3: TGTGCCAGTAGCAGGACAGGGAATGGCTACACCTTC. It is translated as CASSRTGNGYTF.

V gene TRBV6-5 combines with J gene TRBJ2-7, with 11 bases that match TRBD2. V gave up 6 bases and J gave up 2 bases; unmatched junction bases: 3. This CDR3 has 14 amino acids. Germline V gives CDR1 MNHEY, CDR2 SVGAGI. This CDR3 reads CASRQGLAAYEQYF. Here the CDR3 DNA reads TGTGCCAGCAGACAGGGACTAGCGGCCTACGAGCAGTACTTC.

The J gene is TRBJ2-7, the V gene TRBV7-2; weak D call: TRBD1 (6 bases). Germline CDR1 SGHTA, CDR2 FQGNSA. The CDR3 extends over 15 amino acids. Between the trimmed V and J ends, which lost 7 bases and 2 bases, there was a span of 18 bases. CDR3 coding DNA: TGTGCCAGCAACAGGGCAGGTGGCAGTACCTACGAGCAGTACTTC. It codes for CASNRAGGSTYEQYF.

In DNA, the CDR3 is TGTGCCAGCAGGAAGACTGGGGAGACCCAGTACTTC. Protein sequence: CASRKTGETQYF. The chain uses TRBV27 and TRBJ2-5; unclear D gene. Trimming cost V 6 bases and J 5 bases, with 10 bases left between them. The CDR3 contains 12 residues. The germline gives CDR1 MNHEY, CDR2 SMNVEV (reference sequence).

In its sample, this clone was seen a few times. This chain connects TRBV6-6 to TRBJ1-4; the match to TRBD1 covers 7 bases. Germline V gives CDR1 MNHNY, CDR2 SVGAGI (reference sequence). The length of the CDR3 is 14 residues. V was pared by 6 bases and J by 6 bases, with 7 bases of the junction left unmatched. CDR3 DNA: TGTGCCAGCAGCGGAAACAGGGGTGATGAAAAACTGTTTTTT. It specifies CASSGNRGDEKLFF.

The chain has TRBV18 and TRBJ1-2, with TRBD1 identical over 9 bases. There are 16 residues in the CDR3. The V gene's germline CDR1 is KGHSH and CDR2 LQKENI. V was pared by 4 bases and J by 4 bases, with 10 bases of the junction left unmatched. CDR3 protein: CASSHPGTGTLYGYTF. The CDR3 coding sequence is TGTGCCAGCTCACACCCCGGGACAGGGACTCTCTATGGCTACACCTTC.

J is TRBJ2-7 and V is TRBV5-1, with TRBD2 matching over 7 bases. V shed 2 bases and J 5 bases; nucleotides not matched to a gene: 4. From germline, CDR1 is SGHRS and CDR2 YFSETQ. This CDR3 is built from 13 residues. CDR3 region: CASSFPSGNEQYF. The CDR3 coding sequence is TGCGCCAGCAGCTTTCCTAGCGGAAACGAGCAGTACTTC.

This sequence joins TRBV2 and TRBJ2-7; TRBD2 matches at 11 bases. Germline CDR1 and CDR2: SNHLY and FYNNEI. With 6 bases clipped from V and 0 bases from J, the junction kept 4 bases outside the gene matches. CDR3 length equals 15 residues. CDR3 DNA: TGTGCCAGCAGGGCTAGCGGGGGGAGCTCCTACGAGCAGTACTTC. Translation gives CASRASGGSSYEQYF.

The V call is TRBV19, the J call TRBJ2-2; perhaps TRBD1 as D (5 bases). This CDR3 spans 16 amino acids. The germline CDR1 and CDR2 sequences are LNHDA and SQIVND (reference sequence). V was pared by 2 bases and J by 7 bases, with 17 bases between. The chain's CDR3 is CASSISPGRVGGELFF. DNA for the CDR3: TGTGCCAGTAGTATATCCCCAGGCAGGGTCGGCGGGGAGCTGTTTTTT.

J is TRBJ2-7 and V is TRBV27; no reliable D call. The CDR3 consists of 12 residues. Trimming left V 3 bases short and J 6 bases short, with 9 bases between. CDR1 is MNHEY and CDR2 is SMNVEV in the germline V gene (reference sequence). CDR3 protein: CASSLRLGEQYF. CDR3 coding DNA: TGTGCCAGCAGTTTGAGACTCGGCGAGCAGTACTTC.

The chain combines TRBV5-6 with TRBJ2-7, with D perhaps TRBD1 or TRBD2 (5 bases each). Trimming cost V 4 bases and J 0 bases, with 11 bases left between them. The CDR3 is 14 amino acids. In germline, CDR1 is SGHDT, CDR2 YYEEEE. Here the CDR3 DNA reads TGTGCCAGCAGCAGGGACGGTAGCTCCTACGAGCAGTACTTC. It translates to CASSRDGSSYEQYF.

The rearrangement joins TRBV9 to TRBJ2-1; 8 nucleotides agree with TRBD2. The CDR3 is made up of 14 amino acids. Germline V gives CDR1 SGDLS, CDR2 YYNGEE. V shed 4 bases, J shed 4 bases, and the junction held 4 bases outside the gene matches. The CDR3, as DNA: TGTGCCAGCAGCCCGGGAGGGGCTTACAATGAGCAGTTCTTC. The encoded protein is CASSPGGAYNEQFF.

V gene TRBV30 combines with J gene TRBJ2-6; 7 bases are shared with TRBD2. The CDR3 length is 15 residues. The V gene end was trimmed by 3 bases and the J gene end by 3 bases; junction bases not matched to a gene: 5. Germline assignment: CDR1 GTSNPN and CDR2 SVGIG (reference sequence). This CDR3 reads CAWRDAGVGANVLTF. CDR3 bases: TGTGCCTGGAGAGACGCGGGGGTTGGGGCCAACGTCCTGACTTTC.